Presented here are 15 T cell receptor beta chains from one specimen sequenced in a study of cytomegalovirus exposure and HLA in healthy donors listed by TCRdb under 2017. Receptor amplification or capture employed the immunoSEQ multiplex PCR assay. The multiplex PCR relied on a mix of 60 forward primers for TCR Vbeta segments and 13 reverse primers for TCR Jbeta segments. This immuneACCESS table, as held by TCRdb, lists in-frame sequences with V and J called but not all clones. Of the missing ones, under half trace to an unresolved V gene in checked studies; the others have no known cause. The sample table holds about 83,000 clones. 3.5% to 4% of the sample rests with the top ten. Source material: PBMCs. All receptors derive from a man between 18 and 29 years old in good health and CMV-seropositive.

CDR3: CASSPTGVYEQYF. For the CDR3, the DNA is TGCGCCAGCAGCCCGACAGGGGTCTACGAGCAGTACTTC. The rearrangement links TRBV5-1 to TRBJ2-7, with TRBD1 matching 8 bases. Per germline, CDR1 SGHRS and CDR2 YFSETQ. CDR3 size: 13 residues. V lost 4 bases to trimming and J lost 3 bases; unmatched junction nucleotides: 3. The whole variable domain, filled in from reference TRBV5-1 and TRBJ2-7, reads KAGVTQTPRYLIKTRGQQVTLSCSPISGHRSVSWYQQTPGQGLQFLFEYFSETQRNKGNFPGRFSGRQFSNSRSEMNVSTLELGDSALYLCASSPTGVYEQYFGPGTRLTVT.

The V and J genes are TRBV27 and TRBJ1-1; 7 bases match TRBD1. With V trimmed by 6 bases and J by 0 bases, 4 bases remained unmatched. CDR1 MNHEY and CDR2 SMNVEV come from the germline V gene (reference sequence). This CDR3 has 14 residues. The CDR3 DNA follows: TGTGCCAGCAGCCTGACAGGGATGAACACTGAAGCTTTCTTT. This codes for CASSLTGMNTEAFF.

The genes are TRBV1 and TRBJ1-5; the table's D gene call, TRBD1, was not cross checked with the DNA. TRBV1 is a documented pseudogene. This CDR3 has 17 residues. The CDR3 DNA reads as TGCACCAGCAGCCAAGATGAGCGGACAGATATTAATCAGCCCCAGCATTTT. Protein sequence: CTSSQDERTDINQPQHF.

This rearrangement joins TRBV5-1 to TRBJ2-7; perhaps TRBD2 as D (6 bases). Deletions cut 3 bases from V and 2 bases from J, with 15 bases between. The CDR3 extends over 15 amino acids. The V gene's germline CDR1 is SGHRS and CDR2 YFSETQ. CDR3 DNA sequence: TGCGCCAGCAGCTCCCAACTTACGGGGGCCTACGAGCAGTACTTC. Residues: CASSSQLTGAYEQYF. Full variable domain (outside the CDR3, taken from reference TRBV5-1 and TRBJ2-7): KAGVTQTPRYLIKTRGQQVTLSCSPISGHRSVSWYQQTPGQGLQFLFEYFSETQRNKGNFPGRFSGRQFSNSRSEMNVSTLELGDSALYLCASSSQLTGAYEQYFGPGTRLTVT.

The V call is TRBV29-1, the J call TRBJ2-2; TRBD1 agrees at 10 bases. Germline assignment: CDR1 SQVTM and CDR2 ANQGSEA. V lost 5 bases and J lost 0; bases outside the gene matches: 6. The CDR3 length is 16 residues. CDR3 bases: TGCAGCGTTTCGGGACAGGGGTTTACGAACACCGGGGAGCTGTTTTTT. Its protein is CSVSGQGFTNTGELFF.

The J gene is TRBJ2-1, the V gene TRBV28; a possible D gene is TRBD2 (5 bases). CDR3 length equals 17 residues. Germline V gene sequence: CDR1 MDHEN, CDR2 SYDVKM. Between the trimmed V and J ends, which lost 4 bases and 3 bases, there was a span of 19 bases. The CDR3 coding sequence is TGTGCCAGCAGTTCAAGCCGCGGGCAATACAACTACAATGAGCAGTTCTTC. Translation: CASSSSRGQYNYNEQFF. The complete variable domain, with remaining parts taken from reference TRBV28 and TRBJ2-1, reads DVKVTQSSRYLVKRTGEKVFLECVQDMDHENMFWYRQDPGLGLRLIYFSYDVKMKEKGDIPEGYSVSREKKERFSLILESASTNQTSMYLCASSSSRGQYNYNEQFFGPGTRLTVL.

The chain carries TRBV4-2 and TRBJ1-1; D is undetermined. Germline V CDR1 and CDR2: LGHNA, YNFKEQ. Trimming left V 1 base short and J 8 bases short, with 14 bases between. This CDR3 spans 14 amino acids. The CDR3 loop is CASSQVNQVSEAFF. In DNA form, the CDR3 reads TGTGCCAGCAGCCAAGTTAATCAGGTCTCCGAAGCTTTCTTT.

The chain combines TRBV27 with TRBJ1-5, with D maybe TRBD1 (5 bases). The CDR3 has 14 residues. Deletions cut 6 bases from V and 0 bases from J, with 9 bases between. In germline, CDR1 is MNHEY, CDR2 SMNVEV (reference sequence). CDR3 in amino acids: CASSQGYSNQPQHF. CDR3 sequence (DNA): TGTGCCAGCAGCCAGGGTTATAGCAATCAGCCCCAGCATTTT.

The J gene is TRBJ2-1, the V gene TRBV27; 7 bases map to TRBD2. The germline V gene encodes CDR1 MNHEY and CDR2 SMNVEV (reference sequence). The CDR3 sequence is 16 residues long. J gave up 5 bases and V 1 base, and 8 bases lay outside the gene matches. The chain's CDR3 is CASSLFSLAGDNEQFF. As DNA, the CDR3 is TGTGCCAGCAGTTTATTTTCCCTCGCGGGGGACAATGAGCAGTTCTTC.

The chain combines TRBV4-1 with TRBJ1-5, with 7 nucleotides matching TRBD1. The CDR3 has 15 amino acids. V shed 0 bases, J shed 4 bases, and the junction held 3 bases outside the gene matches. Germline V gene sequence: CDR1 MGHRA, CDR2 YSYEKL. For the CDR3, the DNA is TGCGCCAGCAGCCAAGAAGGGGGCTTTAATCAGCCCCAGCATTTT. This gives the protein CASSQEGGFNQPQHF.

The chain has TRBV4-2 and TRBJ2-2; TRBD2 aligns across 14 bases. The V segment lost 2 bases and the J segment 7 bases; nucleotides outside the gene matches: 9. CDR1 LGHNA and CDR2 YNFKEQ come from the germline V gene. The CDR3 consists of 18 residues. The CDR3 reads CASSQPAGTSGSIGELFF. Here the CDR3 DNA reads TGTGCCAGCAGCCAACCAGCCGGGACTAGCGGGAGCATCGGGGAGCTGTTTTTT.

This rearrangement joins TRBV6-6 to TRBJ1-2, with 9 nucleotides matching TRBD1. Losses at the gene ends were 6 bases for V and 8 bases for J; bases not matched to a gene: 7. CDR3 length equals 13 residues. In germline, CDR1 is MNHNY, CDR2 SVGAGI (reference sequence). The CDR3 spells CASSRDRGVGYTF. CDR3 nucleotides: TGTGCCAGCAGCAGAGACAGGGGGGTCGGCTACACCTTC.

CDR3 DNA: TGTGCCAGCAACAATCTGGGCTCACCCCTCCACTTT. Translation: CASNNLGSPLHF. V usage is TRBV2 and J usage is TRBJ1-6; D is ambiguous. The CDR3 sequence is 12 residues long. V lost 7 bases and J lost 10, with 11 bases in between. Germline CDR1 and CDR2: SNHLY and FYNNEI.

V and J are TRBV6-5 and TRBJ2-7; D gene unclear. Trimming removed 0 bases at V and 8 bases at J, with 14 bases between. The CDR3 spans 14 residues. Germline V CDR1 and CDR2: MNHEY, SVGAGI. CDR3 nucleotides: TGTGCCAGCAGTTACTCGATGAGGAATTCTAAGCAGTACTTC. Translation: CASSYSMRNSKQYF.

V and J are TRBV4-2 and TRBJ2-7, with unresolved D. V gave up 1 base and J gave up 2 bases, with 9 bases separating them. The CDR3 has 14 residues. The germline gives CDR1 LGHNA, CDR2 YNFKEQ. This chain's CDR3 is CASSQAHGAYEQYF. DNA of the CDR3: TGTGCCAGCAGCCAAGCCCACGGTGCCTACGAGCAGTACTTC.